This T cell receptor (beta chain) was captured by sequencing in a study of T cell responses to AZD1222 COVID-19 vaccine. Trimming removed 4 bases from V and 1 base from J; junction bases left unmatched: 4. The CDR3 sequence is 14 residues long. Per the germline V gene, CDR1 is MNHEY and CDR2 is SVGAGI. Generated by immunoSEQ multiplex PCR, the TCRdb table keeps only in-frame clones and is missing some. The sample includes about 81,000 clones, around 93% of them seen just once. The source was peripheral blood, collected 28 days after the second AZD1222 dose. The V call is TRBV6-5, the J call TRBJ2-7; 7 bases fit TRBD1. The sequence came from an adult who received the AZD1222 COVID-19 vaccine. The CDR3 DNA follows: TGTGCCAGCAGTTCGGGACAGTCGTCCTACGAGCAGTACTTC. Translation: CASSSGQSSYEQYF.